Listed below are T cell receptor beta chains from one sample, sequenced in a study of blood T cell repertoires in COVID-19. Repertoires were generated with immunoSEQ multiplex PCR, while TCRdb's copy carries only in-frame clones and drops some. The data show 70,000 to 100,000 clones, around 84% seen once. The sample was peripheral blood. These receptors were collected from a human donor in a cohort sampled during active COVID-19. The CDR3 runs from the conserved cysteine through the conserved F or W. Fields, in order: CDR3 protein, CDR3 DNA, J gene, D gene, clone size, V gene. D genes are given only for firm matches. Expanded clones are given a class, and other clones once, few, many or no size at all.

CASSLGLAGVNEQFF,TGTGCCAGCAGCTTAGGACTAGCGGGAGTCAATGAGCAGTTCTTC,TRBJ2-1,TRBD2,NA,TRBV7-2
CSASVASGTNEQFF,TGCAGTGCTAGTGTGGCTAGCGGGACAAATGAGCAGTTCTTC,TRBJ2-1,TRBD2,NA,TRBV20-1
CASSPRTENTEAFF,TGTGCCAGCAGCCCACGTACAGAGAACACTGAAGCTTTCTTT,TRBJ1-1,NA,few,TRBV11-2
CASSQGGTDGEQYF,TGTGCCAGCAGCCAAGGCGGGACAGATGGAGAGCAGTACTTC,TRBJ2-7,NA,NA,TRBV3-1/TRBV3-2
CASSIEQGNTGELFF,TGTGCCAGTAGTATAGAGCAGGGAAACACCGGGGAGCTGTTTTTT,TRBJ2-2,NA,NA,TRBV19
CASSPGTGGSYEQYF,TGTGCCAGCTCACCCGGGACAGGGGGCTCCTACGAGCAGTACTTC,TRBJ2-7,TRBD1,NA,TRBV18
CAGSPAVYEQYF,TGTGCCGGCAGCCCCGCAGTATACGAGCAGTACTTC,TRBJ2-7,NA,NA,TRBV7-8
CASSPGPSSGNTIYF,TGTGCCAGCAGCCCAGGGCCTAGCTCTGGAAACACCATATATTTT,TRBJ1-3,NA,once,TRBV6-5
CASSPLLNQPQHF,TGTGCCAGCTCCCCCCTATTAAATCAGCCCCAGCATTTT,TRBJ1-5,NA,NA,TRBV18
CASSLGSGSGNTIYF,TGTGCCAGCAGCCTCGGTAGTGGCTCTGGAAACACCATATATTTT,TRBJ1-3,NA,NA,TRBV3-1/TRBV3-2
CASSSGTDSGNTIYF,TGTGCCAGCAGCTCCGGGACAGATTCTGGAAACACCATATATTTT,TRBJ1-3,TRBD1,NA,TRBV7-7
CASSVAGNTEAFF,TGTGCCAGCAGCGTAGCAGGGAACACTGAAGCTTTCTTT,TRBJ1-1,NA,NA,TRBV9
CASSLDRLNTEAFF,TGTGCCAGCAGCTTAGACAGATTGAACACTGAAGCTTTCTTT,TRBJ1-1,NA,NA,TRBV5-4
CASSPKRLAGYNEQFF,TGTGCCAGCAGCCCTAAGAGACTAGCAGGCTACAATGAGCAGTTCTTC,TRBJ2-1,TRBD2,NA,TRBV3-1/TRBV3-2
CASSFSSGSWELFF,TGTGCCAGCAGTTTTTCTAGCGGGAGTTGGGAGCTGTTTTTT,TRBJ2-2,TRBD2,NA,TRBV28
CASTGTSGQRMGTQYF,TGCGCCAGCACCGGGACTAGCGGACAAAGAATGGGGACCCAGTACTTC,TRBJ2-5,TRBD2,NA,TRBV5-1
CATLGRDGTEAFF,TGTGCCACCCTAGGGAGGGATGGGACTGAAGCTTTCTTT,TRBJ1-1,NA,few,TRBV19
CATSDGTQGDQPQHF,TGTGCCACCAGTGATGGGACACAGGGCGATCAGCCCCAGCATTTT,TRBJ1-5,NA,NA,TRBV24-1
CANGRLAGEQYF,TGTGCCAACGGAAGACTAGCGGGGGAGCAGTACTTC,TRBJ2-7,TRBD2,once,TRBV5-6
CASSFLAGAYYEQYF,TGCGCCAGCAGCTTTCTAGCGGGAGCTTACTACGAGCAGTACTTC,TRBJ2-7,TRBD2,NA,TRBV5-1